The rows below give T cell receptor beta chains drawn from one sample of a study of blood T cell repertoires in COVID-19. Assay used: immunoSEQ multiplex PCR; TCRdb lists only in-frame clones, some missing. The sample lists around 54,000 clones; roughly 76% were seen once. Sequenced input: peripheral blood. The receptors were sampled from a woman aged 55 to 70 with acute or convalescent COVID-19. Each CDR3 is given with its conserved first and last residue. Fields, in order: V gene, D gene, J gene, clone size, CDR3 protein. The D gene is left open where the match is weak. Rows give clone size only sometimes, using once, few, many, or a class for an expanded clone.

TRBV19	-	TRBJ1-5	-	CASTFDSRYGPSNQPQHF
TRBV2	TRBD1	TRBJ1-4	-	CASSSGGTGGEKLFF
TRBV28	-	TRBJ1-5	-	CASTSGGSGNQPQHF
TRBV6-5	-	TRBJ2-7	-	CASSYSPVGQGQYF
TRBV3-1/TRBV3-2	-	TRBJ1-5	once	CASSQAYGNQPQHF
TRBV23-1	-	TRBJ1-4	-	CATPSREGEKLFF
TRBV2	-	TRBJ2-1	-	CASSAGTEQFF
TRBV14	-	TRBJ2-7	-	CASSPRGAFSYEQYF
TRBV27	TRBD1	TRBJ2-1	-	CASSIGTASYNEQFF
TRBV11-2	-	TRBJ1-3	-	CASLLATPGNTIYF
TRBV6-6	TRBD1	TRBJ1-4	-	CASSYTDRGNEKLFF